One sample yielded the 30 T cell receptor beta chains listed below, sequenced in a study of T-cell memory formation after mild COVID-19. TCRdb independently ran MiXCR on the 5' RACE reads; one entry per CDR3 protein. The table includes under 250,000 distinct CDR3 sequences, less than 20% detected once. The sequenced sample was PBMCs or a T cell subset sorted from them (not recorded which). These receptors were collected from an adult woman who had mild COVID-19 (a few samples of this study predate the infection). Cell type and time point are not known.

CDR3 loop: CASSLAGLKRSADTQYF. In DNA form, the CDR3 reads TGTGCCAGCAGCTTAGCGGGACTGAAGAGGTCCGCAGATACGCAGTATTTT. This sequence joins TRBV7-8 and TRBJ2-3, with D perhaps TRBD2 (6 bases). The CDR3 sequence is 17 residues long. V lost 0 bases to trimming and J lost 4 bases, with 17 bases between them. Germline CDR1 is SGHVS and CDR2 is FQNEAQ.

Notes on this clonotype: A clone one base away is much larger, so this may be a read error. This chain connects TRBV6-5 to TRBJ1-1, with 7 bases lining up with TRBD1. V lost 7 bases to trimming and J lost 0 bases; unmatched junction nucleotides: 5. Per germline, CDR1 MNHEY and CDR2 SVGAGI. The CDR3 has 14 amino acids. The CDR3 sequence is CASTPTGMNTEAFF. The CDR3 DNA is TGTGCCAGCACCCCGACAGGGATGAACACTGAAGCTTTCTTT.

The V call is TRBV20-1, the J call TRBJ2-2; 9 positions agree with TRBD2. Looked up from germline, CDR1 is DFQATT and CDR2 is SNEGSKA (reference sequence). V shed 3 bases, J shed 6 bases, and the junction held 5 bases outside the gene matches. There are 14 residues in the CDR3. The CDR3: CSASGSSGAGELFF. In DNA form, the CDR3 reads TGCAGTGCTAGCGGTTCTAGCGGGGCCGGGGAGCTGTTTTTT.

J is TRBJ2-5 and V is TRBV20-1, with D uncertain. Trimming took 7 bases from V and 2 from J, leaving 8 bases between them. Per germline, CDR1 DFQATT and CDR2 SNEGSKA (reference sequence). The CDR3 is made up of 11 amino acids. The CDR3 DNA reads TGCAGTGGTGCGCGGCAAGAGACCCAGTACTTC. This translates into CSGARQETQYF.

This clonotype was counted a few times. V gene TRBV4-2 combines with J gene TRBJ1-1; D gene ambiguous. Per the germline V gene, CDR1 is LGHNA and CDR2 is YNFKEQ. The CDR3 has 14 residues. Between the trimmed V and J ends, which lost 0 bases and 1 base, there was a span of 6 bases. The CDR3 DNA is TGTGCCAGCAGCCAAGATTCGCAGAACACTGAAGCTTTCTTT. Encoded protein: CASSQDSQNTEAFF.

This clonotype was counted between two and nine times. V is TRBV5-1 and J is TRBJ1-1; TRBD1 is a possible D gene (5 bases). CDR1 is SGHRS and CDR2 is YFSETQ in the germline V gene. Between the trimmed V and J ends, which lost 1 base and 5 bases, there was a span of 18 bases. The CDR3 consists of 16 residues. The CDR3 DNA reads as TGCGCCAGCAGCTTGAGTTCGACAGAAAGATGGACTGAAGCTTTCTTT. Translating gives CASSLSSTERWTEAFF.

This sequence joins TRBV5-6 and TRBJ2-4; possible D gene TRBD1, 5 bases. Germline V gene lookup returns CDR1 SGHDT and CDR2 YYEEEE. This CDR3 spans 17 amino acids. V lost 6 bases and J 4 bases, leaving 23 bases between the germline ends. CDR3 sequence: CASTGSPSNAAKNIQYF. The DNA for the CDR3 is TGTGCCAGCACAGGGTCCCCGAGCAATGCGGCGAAAAACATTCAGTACTTC.

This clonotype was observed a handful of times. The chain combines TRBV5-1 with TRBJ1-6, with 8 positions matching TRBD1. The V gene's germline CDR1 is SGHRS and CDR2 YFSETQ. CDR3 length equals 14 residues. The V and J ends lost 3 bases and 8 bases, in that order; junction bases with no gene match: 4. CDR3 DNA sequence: TGCGCCAGCAGCTCTACACAGGGGGATTCACCCCTCCACTTT. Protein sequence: CASSSTQGDSPLHF. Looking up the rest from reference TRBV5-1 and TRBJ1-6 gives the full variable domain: KAGVTQTPRYLIKTRGQQVTLSCSPISGHRSVSWYQQTPGQGLQFLFEYFSETQRNKGNFPGRFSGRQFSNSRSEMNVSTLELGDSALYLCASSSTQGDSPLHFGNGTRLTVT.

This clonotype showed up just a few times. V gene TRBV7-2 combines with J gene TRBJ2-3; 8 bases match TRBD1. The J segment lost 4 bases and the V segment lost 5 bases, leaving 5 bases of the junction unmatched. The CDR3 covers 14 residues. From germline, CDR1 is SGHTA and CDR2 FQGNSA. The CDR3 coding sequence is TGTGCCAGCAGCCAAGACAGGGGCCCAGATACGCAGTATTTT. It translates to CASSQDRGPDTQYF.

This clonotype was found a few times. This CDR3 reads CARSSERDGSSYEQYF. CDR3 sequence (DNA): TGTGCCAGAAGCTCCGAGAGGGACGGAAGCTCCTACGAGCAGTACTTC. This chain joins TRBV5-3 and TRBJ2-7; either TRBD1 or TRBD2 may fit D (5 bases each). TRBV5-3 is flagged as an ORF with uncertain function. V was trimmed by 3 bases and J by 0 bases, leaving 16 bases between them. This CDR3 has 16 amino acids.

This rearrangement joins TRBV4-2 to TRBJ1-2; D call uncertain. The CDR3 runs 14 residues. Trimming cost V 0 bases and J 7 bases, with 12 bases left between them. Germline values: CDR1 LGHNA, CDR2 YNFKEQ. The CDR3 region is CASSQDLAGGGYTF. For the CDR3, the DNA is TGTGCCAGCAGCCAAGATCTGGCAGGCGGTGGCTACACCTTC.

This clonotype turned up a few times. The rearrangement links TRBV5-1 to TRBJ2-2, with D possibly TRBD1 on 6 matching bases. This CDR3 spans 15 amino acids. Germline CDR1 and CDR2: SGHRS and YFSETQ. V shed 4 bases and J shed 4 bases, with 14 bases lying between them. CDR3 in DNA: TGCGCCAGCAGCCCCCGGACAGACACCACCGGGGAGCTGTTTTTT. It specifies CASSPRTDTTGELFF.

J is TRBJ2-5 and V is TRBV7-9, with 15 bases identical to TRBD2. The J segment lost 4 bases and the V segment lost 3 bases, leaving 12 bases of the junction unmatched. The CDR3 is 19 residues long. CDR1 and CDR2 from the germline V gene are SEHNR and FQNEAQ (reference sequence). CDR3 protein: CASSFRGLAGGRVGETQYF. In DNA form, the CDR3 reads TGTGCCAGCAGCTTTAGGGGACTAGCGGGGGGCCGCGTTGGAGAGACCCAGTACTTC. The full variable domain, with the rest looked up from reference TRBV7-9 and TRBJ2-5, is DTGVSQNPRHKITKRGQNVTFRCDPISEHNRLYWYRQTLGQGPEFLTYFQNEAQLEKSRLLSDRFSAERPKGSFSTLEIQRTEQGDSAMYLCASSFRGLAGGRVGETQYFGPGTRLLVL.

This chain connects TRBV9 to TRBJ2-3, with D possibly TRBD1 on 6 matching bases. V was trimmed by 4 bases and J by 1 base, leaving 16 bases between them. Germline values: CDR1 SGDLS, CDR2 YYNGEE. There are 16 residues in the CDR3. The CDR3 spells CASSPQGTPGTDTQYF. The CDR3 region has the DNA TGTGCCAGCAGCCCCCAGGGGACACCTGGCACAGATACGCAGTATTTT.

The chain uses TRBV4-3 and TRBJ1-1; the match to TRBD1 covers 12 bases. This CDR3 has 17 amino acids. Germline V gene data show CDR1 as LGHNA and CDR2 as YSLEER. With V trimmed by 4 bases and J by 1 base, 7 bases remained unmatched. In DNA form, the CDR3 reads TGCGCCAGCAGCCGGTTCGGGACAGGGGGCCAGAACACTGAAGCTTTCTTT. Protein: CASSRFGTGGQNTEAFF.

The CDR3 here is CASSQGTGSSTDTQYF. CDR3 bases: TGCGCCAGCAGCCAGGGGACCGGGTCTAGCACAGATACGCAGTATTTT. The J gene is TRBJ2-3, the V gene TRBV4-3, with D perhaps TRBD1 or TRBD2 (5 bases each). The length of the CDR3 is 16 residues. Between the trimmed V and J ends, which lost 3 bases and 0 bases, there was a span of 13 bases. The germline gives CDR1 LGHNA, CDR2 YSLEER.

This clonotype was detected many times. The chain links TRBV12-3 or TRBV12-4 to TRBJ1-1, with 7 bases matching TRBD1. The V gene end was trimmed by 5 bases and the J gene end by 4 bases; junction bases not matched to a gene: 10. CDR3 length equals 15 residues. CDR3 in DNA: TGTGCCAGCAGTCTCGACAGGGCCCAATTCACTGAAGCTTTCTTT. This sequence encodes CASSLDRAQFTEAFF.

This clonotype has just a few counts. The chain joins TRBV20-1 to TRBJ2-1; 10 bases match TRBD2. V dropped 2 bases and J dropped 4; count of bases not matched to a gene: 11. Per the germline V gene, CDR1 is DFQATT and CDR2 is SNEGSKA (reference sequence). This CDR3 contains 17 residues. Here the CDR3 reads CSARPPRVLAGYNEQFF. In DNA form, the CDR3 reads TGCAGTGCTAGACCCCCCAGGGTACTAGCGGGGTACAATGAGCAGTTCTTC.

Here the CDR3 reads CASSTSGPKEQYF. The CDR3 DNA sequence: TGTGCCAGCAGTACTTCAGGACCGAAGGAGCAGTACTTC. J is TRBJ2-7 and V is TRBV6-6; D is ambiguous. The ends were cut back, 5 bases at V and 7 bases at J, with 15 bases in the middle. The length of the CDR3 is 13 residues. Germline V gives CDR1 MNHNY, CDR2 SVGAGI (reference sequence).

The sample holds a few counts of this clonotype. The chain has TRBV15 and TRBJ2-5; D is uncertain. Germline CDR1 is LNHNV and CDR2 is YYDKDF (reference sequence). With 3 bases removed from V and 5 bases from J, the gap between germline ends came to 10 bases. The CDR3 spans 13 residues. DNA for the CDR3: TGTGCCACCAGCAGCCGTGATTCGGAGACCCAGTACTTC. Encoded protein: CATSSRDSETQYF.

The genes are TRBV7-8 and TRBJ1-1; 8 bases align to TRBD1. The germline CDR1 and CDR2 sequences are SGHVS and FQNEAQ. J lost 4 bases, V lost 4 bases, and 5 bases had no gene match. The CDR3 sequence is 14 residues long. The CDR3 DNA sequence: TGTGCCAGCAGCTACGTACAGGGGGGCACTGAAGCTTTCTTT. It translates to CASSYVQGGTEAFF.

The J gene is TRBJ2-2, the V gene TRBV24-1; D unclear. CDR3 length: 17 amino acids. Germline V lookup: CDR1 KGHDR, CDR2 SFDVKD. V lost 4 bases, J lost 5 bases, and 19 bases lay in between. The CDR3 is CATSDPGQSMGTGELFF. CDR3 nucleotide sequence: TGTGCCACCAGTGACCCTGGGCAGAGCATGGGTACCGGGGAGCTGTTTTTT.

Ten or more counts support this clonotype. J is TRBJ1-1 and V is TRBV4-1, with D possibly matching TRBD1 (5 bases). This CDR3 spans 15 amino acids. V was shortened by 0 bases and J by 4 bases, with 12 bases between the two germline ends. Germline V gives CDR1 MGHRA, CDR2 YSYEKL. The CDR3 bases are TGCGCCAGCAGCCAAGATCGGGGCGGGGCCACTGAAGCTTTCTTT. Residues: CASSQDRGGATEAFF.

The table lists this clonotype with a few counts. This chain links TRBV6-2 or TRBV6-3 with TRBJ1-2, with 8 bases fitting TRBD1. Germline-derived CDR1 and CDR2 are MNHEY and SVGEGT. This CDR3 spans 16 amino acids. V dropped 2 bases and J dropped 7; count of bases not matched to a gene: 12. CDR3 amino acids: CASSYRTGTIDGGYTF. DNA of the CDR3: TGTGCCAGCAGTTACAGGACAGGGACGATTGATGGTGGCTACACCTTC.

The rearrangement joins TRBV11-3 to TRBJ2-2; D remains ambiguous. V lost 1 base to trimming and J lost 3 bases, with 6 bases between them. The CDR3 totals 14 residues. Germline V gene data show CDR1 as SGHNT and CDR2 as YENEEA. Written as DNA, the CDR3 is TGTGCCAGCAGCTTAGGGACCTACACCGGGGAGCTGTTTTTT. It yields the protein CASSLGTYTGELFF.

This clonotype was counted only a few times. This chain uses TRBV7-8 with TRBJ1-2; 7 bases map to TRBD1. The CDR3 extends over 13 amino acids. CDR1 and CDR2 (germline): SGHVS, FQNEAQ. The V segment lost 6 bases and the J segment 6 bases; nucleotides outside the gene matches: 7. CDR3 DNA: TGTGCCAGCAGGTTCAAGGGGGCGGATGGCTACACCTTC. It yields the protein CASRFKGADGYTF.

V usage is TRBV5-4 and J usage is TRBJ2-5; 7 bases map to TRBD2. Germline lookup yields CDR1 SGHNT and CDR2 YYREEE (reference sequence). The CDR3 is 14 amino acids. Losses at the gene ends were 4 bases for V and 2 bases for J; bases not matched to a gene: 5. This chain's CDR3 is CASSARTRQETQYF. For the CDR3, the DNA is TGTGCCAGCAGCGCCCGGACTAGACAAGAGACCCAGTACTTC.

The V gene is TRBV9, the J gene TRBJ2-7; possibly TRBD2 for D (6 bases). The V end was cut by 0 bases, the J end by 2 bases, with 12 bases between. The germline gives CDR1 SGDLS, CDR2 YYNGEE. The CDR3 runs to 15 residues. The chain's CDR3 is CASSVGSGSTYEQYF. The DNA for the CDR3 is TGTGCCAGCAGCGTAGGTAGCGGTTCAACCTACGAGCAGTACTTC.

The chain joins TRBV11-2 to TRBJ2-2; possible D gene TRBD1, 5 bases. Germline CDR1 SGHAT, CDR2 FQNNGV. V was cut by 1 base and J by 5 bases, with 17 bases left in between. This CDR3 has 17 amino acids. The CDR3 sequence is CASSLAIGQGRTGELFF. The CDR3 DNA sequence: TGTGCCAGCAGCTTAGCCATTGGTCAGGGTAGGACCGGGGAGCTGTTTTTT.

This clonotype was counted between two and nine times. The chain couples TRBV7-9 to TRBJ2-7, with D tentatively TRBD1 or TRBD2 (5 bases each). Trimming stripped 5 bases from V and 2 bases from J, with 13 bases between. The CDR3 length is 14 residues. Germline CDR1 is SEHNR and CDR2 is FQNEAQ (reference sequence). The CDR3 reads CASSGGPRPYEQYF. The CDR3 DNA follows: TGTGCCAGCAGCGGGGGACCCAGGCCCTACGAGCAGTACTTC.